The rows below give T cell receptor beta chains drawn from one sample of a study of resident and recirculating memory T cells in vitiligo. The protocol was immunoSEQ multiplex PCR, while the TCRdb copy is restricted to in-frame clones and leaves out a portion. This sample has around 78,000 clones, with around 90% found just once. Source material: blood. The receptors were gathered from a male donor with vitiligo. The CDR3 runs from the conserved cysteine through the conserved F or W. Not all rows give a size; the values are once, few, many and, for expanded clones, a class.

CDR3 length: 15; J gene: TRBJ1-1; clone size: NA; V gene: TRBV6-5; CDR3 protein: CASSPVGGSGTEAFF
CDR3 length: 12; J gene: TRBJ1-3; clone size: NA; V gene: TRBV19; CDR3 protein: CASSLQGYTIYF
CDR3 length: 15; J gene: TRBJ1-2; clone size: NA; V gene: TRBV7-2; CDR3 protein: CASSLTFEAGGGYTF
CDR3 length: 17; J gene: TRBJ2-5; clone size: NA; V gene: TRBV27; CDR3 protein: CASSLLSSGRAGETQYF
CDR3 length: 15; J gene: TRBJ1-5; clone size: NA; V gene: TRBV30; CDR3 protein: CAWSVYGAGNQPQHF
CDR3 length: 13; J gene: TRBJ1-5; clone size: NA; V gene: TRBV27; CDR3 protein: CASSLSAGQPQHF
CDR3 length: 15; J gene: TRBJ1-2; clone size: NA; V gene: TRBV11-2; CDR3 protein: CASSPLKGRSNGYTF
CDR3 length: 14; J gene: TRBJ1-1; clone size: NA; V gene: TRBV5-5; CDR3 protein: CASSSDSRNTEAFF
CDR3 length: 14; J gene: TRBJ1-1; clone size: once; V gene: TRBV18; CDR3 protein: CASSPDRGDTEAFF
CDR3 length: 16; J gene: TRBJ2-7; clone size: NA; V gene: TRBV9; CDR3 protein: CASSVVAGAPGDEQYF
CDR3 length: 14; J gene: TRBJ2-3; clone size: NA; V gene: TRBV7-2; CDR3 protein: CASSLSGFTDTQYF
CDR3 length: 16; J gene: TRBJ2-5; clone size: NA; V gene: TRBV9; CDR3 protein: CASSENALSGEETQYF
CDR3 length: 17; J gene: TRBJ1-5; clone size: NA; V gene: TRBV5-8; CDR3 protein: CASSLGLDTLPNQPQHF
CDR3 length: 18; J gene: TRBJ2-5; clone size: NA; V gene: TRBV15; CDR3 protein: CATSRDAGRGVFTGTQYF
CDR3 length: 18; J gene: TRBJ2-6; clone size: once; V gene: TRBV19; CDR3 protein: CASSIAPVGGSGANVLTF
CDR3 length: 13; J gene: TRBJ2-7; clone size: NA; V gene: TRBV27; CDR3 protein: CASSSSALREQYF
CDR3 length: 14; J gene: TRBJ2-7; clone size: NA; V gene: TRBV7-9; CDR3 protein: CASSLWRDSYEQYF
CDR3 length: 11; J gene: TRBJ1-2; clone size: NA; V gene: TRBV20-1; CDR3 protein: CSPLLLYGYTF
CDR3 length: 13; J gene: TRBJ2-3; clone size: NA; V gene: TRBV5-4; CDR3 protein: CASSYSGTDTQYF
CDR3 length: 14; J gene: TRBJ2-3; clone size: NA; V gene: TRBV5-5; CDR3 protein: CASSSTRVSDTQYF
CDR3 length: 13; J gene: TRBJ1-2; clone size: NA; V gene: TRBV30; CDR3 protein: CAWSVIGSGGYTF
CDR3 length: 14; J gene: TRBJ2-7; clone size: NA; V gene: TRBV4-2; CDR3 protein: CASSQDIESTEQYF
CDR3 length: 15; J gene: TRBJ2-5; clone size: NA; V gene: TRBV12-5; CDR3 protein: CASAPLTGVRETQYF
CDR3 length: 14; J gene: TRBJ2-5; clone size: once; V gene: TRBV11-3; CDR3 protein: CASTSSGREETQYF
CDR3 length: 11; J gene: TRBJ2-7; clone size: once; V gene: TRBV28; CDR3 protein: CASSFLHEQYF
CDR3 length: 12; J gene: TRBJ2-5; clone size: NA; V gene: TRBV11-3; CDR3 protein: CASRGREETQYF